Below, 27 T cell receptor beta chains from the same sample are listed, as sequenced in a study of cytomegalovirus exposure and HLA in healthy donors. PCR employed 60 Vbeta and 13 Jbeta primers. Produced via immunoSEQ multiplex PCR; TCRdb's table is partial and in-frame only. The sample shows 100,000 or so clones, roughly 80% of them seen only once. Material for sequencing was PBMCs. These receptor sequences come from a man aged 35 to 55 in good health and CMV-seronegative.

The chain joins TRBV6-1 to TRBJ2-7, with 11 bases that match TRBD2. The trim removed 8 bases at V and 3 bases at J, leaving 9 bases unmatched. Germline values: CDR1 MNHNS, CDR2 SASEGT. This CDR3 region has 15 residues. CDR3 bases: TGTGCCAGCCTGGAATTAGCGGGGGGGCTCTACGAGCAGTACTTC. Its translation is CASLELAGGLYEQYF.

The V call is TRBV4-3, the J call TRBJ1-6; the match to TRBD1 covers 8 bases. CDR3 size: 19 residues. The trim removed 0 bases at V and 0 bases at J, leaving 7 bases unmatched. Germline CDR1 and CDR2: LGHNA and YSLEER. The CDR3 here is CASSQDWTGISSYNSPLHF. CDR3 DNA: TGCGCCAGCAGCCAAGATTGGACAGGGATTAGCTCCTATAATTCACCCCTCCACTTT.

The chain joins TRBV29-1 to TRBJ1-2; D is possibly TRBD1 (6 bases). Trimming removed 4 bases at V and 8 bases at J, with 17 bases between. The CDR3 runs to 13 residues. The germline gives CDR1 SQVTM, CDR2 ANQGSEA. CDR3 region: CSVAKGDTGGYTF. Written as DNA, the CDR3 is TGCAGCGTTGCTAAAGGGGACACTGGGGGCTACACCTTC.

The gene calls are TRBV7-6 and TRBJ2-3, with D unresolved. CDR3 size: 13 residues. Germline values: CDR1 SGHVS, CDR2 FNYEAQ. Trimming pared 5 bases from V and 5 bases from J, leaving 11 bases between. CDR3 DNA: TGTGCCAGCAGCACGCCGGGTGAAGATACGCAGTATTTT. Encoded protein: CASSTPGEDTQYF.

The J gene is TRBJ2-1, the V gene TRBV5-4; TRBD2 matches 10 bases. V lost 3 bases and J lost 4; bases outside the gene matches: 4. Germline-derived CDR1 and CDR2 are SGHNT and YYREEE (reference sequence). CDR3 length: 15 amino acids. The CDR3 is CASSSSSGGYNEQFF. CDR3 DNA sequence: TGTGCCAGCAGCTCGTCTAGCGGGGGATACAATGAGCAGTTCTTC. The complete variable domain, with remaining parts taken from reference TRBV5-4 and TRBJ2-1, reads ETGVTQSPTHLIKTRGQQVTLRCSSQSGHNTVSWYQQALGQGPQFIFQYYREEENGRGNFPPRFSGLQFPNYSSELNVNALELDDSALYLCASSSSSGGYNEQFFGPGTRLTVL.

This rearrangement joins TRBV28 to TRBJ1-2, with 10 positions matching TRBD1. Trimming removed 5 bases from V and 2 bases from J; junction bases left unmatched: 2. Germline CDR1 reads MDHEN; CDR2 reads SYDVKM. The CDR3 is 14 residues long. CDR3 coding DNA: TGTGCCAGCAGTCTGGGACAGGGGAACTATGGCTACACCTTC. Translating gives CASSLGQGNYGYTF.

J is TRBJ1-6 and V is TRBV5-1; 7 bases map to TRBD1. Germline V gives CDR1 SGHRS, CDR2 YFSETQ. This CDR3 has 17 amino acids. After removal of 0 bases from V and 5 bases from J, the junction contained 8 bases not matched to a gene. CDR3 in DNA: TGCGCCAGCAGCTTGGCCCTTCAGGGGGGCAATAATTCACCCCTCCACTTT. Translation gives CASSLALQGGNNSPLHF.

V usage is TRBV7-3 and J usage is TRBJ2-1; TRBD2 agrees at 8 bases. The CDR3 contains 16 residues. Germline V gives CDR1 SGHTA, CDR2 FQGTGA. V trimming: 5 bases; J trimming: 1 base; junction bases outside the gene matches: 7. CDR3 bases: TGTGCCAGCAGCGCCCGGGGGGGCCGGTCCTACAATGAGCAGTTCTTC. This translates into CASSARGGRSYNEQFF.

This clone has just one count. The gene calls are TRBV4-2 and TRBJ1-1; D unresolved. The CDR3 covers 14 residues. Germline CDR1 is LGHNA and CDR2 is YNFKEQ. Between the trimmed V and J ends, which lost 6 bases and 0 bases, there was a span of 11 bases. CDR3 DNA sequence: TGTGCCAGCAGTCAGGCACCAATGAACACTGAAGCTTTCTTT. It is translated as CASSQAPMNTEAFF.

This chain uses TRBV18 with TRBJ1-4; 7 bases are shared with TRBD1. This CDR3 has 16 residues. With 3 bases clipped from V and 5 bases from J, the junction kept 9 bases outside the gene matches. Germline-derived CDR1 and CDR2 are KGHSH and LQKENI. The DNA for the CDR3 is TGTGCCAGCTCACCTAAAGGGACAGTTAGCAATGAAAAACTGTTTTTT. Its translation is CASSPKGTVSNEKLFF.

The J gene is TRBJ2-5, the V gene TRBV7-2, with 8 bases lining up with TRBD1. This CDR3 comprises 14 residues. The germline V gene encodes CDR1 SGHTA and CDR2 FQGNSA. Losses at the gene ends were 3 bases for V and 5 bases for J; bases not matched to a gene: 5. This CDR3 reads CASSFPGQVETQYF. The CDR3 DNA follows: TGTGCCAGCAGCTTCCCGGGACAGGTGGAGACCCAGTACTTC.

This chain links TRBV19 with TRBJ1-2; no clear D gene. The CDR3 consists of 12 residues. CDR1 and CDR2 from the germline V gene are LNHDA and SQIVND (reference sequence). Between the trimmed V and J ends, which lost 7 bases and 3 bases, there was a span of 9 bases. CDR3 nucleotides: TGTGCCAGTACGGCGAGGGACTATGGCTACACCTTC. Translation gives CASTARDYGYTF.

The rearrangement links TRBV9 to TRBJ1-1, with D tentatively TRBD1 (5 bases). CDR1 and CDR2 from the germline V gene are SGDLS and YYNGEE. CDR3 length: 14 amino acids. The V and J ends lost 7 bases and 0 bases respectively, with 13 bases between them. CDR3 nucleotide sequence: TGTGCCAGCTCGTGGGGGGGGTTGAACACTGAAGCTTTCTTT. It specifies CASSWGGLNTEAFF.

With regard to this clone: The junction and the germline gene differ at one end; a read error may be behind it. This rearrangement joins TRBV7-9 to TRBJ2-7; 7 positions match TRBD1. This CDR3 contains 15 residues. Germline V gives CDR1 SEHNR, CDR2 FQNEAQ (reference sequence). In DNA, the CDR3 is TGTTCCAGCAGCTTACTTGAAGGGGGCGGGTTCGAGCAGTACTTC. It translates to CSSSLLEGGGFEQYF.

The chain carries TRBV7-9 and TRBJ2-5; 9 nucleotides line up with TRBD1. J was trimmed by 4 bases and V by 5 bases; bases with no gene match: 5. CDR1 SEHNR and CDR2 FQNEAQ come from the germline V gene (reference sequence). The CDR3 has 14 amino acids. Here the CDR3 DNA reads TGTGCCAGCAGCCACGACAGGGGGGGAGAGACCCAGTACTTC. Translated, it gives CASSHDRGGETQYF.

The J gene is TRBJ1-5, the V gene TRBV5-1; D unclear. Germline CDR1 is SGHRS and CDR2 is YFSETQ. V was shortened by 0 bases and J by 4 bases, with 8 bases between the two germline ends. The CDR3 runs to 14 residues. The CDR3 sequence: CASSLVGGNQPQHF. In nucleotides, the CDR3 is TGCGCCAGCAGCTTGGTTGGCGGTAATCAGCCCCAGCATTTT.

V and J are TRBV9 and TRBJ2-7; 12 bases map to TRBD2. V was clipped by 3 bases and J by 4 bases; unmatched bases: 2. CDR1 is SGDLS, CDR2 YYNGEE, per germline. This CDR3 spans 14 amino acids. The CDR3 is CASSGTSGVYEQYF. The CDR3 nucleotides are TGTGCCAGCAGCGGGACTAGCGGGGTTTACGAGCAGTACTTC.

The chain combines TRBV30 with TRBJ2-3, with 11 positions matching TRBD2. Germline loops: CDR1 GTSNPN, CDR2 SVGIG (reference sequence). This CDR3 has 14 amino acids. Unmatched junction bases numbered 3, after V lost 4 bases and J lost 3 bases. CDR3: CAWITSGGTDTQYF. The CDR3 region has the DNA TGTGCCTGGATTACTAGCGGGGGAACAGATACGCAGTATTTT.

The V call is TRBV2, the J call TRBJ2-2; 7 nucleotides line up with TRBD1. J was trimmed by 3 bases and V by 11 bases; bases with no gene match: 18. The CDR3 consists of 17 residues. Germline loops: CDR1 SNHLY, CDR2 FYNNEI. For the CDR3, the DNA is TGTGCCGGAACGACAGGGTGGGGGTACGGCGACACCGGGGAGCTGTTTTTT. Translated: CAGTTGWGYGDTGELFF.

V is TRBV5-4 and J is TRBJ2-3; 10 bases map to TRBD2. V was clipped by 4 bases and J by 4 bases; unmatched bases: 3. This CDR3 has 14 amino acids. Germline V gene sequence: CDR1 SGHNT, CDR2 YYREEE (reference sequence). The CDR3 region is CASSSGGAADTQYF. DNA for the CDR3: TGTGCCAGCAGCAGCGGGGGGGCTGCAGATACGCAGTATTTT.

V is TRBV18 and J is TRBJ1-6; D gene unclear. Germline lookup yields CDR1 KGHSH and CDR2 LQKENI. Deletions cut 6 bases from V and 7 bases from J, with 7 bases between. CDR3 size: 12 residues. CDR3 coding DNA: TGTGCCAGCTCGGAGGGAAATTCACCCCTCCACTTT. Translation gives CASSEGNSPLHF.

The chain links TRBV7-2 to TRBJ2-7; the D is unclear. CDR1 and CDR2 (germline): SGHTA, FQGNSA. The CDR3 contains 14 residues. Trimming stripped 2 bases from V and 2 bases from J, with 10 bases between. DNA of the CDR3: TGTGCCAGCAGCTTAAGCCGAAACGCCTACGAGCAGTACTTC. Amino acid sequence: CASSLSRNAYEQYF.

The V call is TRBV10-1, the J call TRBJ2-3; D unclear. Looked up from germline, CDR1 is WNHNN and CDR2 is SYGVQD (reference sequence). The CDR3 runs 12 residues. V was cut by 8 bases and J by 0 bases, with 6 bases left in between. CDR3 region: CASAGSTDTQYF. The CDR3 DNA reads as TGCGCCAGCGCCGGGAGCACAGATACGCAGTATTTT.

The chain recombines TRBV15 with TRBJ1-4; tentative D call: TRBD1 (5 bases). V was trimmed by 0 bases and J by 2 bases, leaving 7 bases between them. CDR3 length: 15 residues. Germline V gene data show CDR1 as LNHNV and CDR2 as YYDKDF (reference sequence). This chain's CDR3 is CATSRDRQTNEKLFF. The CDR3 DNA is TGTGCCACCAGCAGAGATCGACAGACTAATGAAAAACTGTTTTTT.

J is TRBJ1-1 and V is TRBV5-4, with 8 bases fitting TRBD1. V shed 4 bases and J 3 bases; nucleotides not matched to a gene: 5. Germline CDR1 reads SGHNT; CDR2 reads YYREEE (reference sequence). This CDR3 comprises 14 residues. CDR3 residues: CASSTDRVDTEAFF. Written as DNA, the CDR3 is TGTGCCAGCAGCACGGACAGGGTGGACACTGAAGCTTTCTTT. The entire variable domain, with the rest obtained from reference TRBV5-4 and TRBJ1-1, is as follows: ETGVTQSPTHLIKTRGQQVTLRCSSQSGHNTVSWYQQALGQGPQFIFQYYREEENGRGNFPPRFSGLQFPNYSSELNVNALELDDSALYLCASSTDRVDTEAFFGQGTRLTVV.

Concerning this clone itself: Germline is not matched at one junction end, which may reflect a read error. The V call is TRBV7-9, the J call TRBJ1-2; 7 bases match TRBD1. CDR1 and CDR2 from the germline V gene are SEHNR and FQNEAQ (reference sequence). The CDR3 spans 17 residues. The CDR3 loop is CSSSLEGARVGLRGYTF. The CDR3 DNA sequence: TGTTCCAGCAGCTTAGAGGGGGCCAGGGTTGGATTGCGCGGCTACACCTTC.

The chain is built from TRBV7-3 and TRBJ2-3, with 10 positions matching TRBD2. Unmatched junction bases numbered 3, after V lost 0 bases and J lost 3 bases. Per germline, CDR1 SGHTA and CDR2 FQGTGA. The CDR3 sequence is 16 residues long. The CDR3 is CASSLTSGGATDTQYF. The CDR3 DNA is TGTGCCAGCAGCTTAACGAGCGGGGGGGCAACAGATACGCAGTATTTT.